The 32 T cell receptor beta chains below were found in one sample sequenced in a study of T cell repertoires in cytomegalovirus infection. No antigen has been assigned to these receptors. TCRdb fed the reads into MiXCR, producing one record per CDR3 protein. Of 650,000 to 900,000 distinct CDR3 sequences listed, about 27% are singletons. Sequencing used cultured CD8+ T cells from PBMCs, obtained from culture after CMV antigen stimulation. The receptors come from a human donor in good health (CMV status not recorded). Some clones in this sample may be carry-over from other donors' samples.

CDR3 nucleotides: TGTGCCAGCGGGGCGGGGCGTACGAATGAGCAGTTCTTC. Its protein product is CASGAGRTNEQFF. The chain uses TRBV4-2 and TRBJ2-1; TRBD2 is a possible D gene (6 bases). CDR3 size: 13 residues. Germline CDR1 reads LGHNA; CDR2 reads YNFKEQ. Trimming took off 8 bases at V and 7 bases at J, with 15 bases between the two ends.

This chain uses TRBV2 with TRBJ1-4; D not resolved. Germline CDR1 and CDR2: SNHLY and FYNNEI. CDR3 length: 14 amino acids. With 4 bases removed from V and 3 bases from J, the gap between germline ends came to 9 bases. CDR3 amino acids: CASSVEWSNEKLFF. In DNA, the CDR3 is TGTGCCAGCAGTGTTGAGTGGTCTAATGAAAAACTGTTTTTT.

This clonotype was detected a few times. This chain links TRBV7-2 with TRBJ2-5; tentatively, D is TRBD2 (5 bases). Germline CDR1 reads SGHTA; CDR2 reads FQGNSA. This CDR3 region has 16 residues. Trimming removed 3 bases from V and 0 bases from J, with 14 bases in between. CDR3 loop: CASSFLGRGDQETQYF. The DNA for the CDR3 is TGTGCCAGCAGCTTCCTTGGCCGGGGAGACCAAGAGACCCAGTACTTC.

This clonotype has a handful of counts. For the CDR3, the DNA is TGTGCCAGCAGCCCGCCTACAGGGTTTGCGACAGATACGCAGTATTTT. Translation gives CASSPPTGFATDTQYF. The V and J genes are TRBV7-9 and TRBJ2-3; maybe TRBD1 (6 bases). The CDR3 contains 16 residues. CDR1 is SEHNR and CDR2 is FQNEAQ in the germline V gene (reference sequence). V dropped 5 bases and J dropped 3 bases, with 18 bases sitting between them. Combining the CDR3 with reference TRBV7-9 and TRBJ2-3 gives the whole variable domain DTGVSQNPRHKITKRGQNVTFRCDPISEHNRLYWYRQTLGQGPEFLTYFQNEAQLEKSRLLSDRFSAERPKGSFSTLEIQRTEQGDSAMYLCASSPPTGFATDTQYFGPGTRLTVL.

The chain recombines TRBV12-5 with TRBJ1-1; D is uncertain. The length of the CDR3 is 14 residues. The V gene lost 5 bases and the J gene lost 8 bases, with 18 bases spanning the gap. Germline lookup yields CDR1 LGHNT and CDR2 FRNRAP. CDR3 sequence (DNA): TGTGCTAGTGGTAAAGAGGGAGGCTCCGACGAAGCTTTCTTT. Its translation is CASGKEGGSDEAFF.

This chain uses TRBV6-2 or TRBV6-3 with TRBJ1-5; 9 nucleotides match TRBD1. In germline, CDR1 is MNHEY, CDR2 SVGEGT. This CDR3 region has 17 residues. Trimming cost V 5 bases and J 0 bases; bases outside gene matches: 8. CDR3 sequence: CASSVGTGWHSNQPQHF. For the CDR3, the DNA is TGTGCCAGCAGTGTTGGGACAGGGTGGCATAGCAATCAGCCCCAGCATTTT.

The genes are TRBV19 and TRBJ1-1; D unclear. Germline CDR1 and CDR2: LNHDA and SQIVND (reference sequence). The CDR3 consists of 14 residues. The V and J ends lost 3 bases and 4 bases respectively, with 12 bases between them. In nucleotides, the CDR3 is TGTGCCAGTAGTATTAGACAAAAGGGCACTGAAGCTTTCTTT. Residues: CASSIRQKGTEAFF.

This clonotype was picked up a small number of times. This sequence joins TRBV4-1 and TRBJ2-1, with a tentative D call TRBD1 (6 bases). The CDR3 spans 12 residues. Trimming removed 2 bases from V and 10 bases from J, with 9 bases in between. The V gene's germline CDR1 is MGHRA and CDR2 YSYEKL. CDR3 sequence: CASSQPGTEQFF. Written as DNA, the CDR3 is TGCGCCAGCAGCCAACCCGGGACAGAGCAGTTCTTC.

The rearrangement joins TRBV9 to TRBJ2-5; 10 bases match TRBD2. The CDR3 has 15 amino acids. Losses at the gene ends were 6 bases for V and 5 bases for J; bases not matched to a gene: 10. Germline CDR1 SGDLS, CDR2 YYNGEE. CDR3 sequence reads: CASKASGGLRETQYF. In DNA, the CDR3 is TGTGCCAGCAAGGCTAGCGGGGGCCTCAGGGAGACCCAGTACTTC.

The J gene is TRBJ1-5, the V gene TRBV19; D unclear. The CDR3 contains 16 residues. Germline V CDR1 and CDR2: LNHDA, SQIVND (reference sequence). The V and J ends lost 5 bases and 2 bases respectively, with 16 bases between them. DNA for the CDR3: TGTGCCAGTAGTGACCAACGGGAGGCTCGCAATCAGCCCCAGCATTTT. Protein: CASSDQREARNQPQHF. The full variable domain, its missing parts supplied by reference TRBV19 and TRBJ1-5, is DGGITQSPKYLFRKEGQNVTLSCEQNLNHDAMYWYRQDPGQGLRLIYYSQIVNDFQKGDIAEGYSVSREKKESFPLTVTSAQKNPTAFYLCASSDQREARNQPQHFGDGTRLSIL.

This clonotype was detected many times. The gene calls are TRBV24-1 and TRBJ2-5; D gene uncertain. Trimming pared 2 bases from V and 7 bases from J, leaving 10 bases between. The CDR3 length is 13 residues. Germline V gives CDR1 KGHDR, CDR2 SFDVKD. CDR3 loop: CATSDSDAGTQYF. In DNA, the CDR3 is TGTGCCACCAGTGATTCAGACGCAGGGACCCAGTACTTC.

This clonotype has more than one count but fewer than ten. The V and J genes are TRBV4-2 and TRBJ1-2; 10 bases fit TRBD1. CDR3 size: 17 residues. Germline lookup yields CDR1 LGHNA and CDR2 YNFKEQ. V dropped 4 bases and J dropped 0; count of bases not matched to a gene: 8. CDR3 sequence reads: CASSLSRDRGANYGYTF. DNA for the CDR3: TGTGCCAGCAGCCTGTCCCGGGACAGGGGAGCTAACTATGGCTACACCTTC.

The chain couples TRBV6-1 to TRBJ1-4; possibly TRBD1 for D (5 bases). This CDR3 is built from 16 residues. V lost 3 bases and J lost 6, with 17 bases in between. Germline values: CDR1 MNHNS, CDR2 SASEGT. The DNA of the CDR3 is TGTGCCAGCAGTGAGATGGGGAACAGGAGGGATGAAAAACTGTTTTTT. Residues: CASSEMGNRRDEKLFF.

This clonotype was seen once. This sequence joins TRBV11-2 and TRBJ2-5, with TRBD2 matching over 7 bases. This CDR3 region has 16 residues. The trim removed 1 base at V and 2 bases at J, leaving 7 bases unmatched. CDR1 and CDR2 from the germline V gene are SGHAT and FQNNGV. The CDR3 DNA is TGTGCCAGCAGCTTAGTATATTGGCGGGGGCAAGAGACCCAGTACTTC. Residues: CASSLVYWRGQETQYF.

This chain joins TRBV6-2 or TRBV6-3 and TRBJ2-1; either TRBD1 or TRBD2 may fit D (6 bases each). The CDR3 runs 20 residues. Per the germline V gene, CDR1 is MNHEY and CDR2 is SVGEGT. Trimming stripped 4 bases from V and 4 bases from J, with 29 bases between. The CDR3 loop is CASSSQVLGGLTRGYNEQFF. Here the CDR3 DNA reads TGTGCCAGCAGTTCCCAGGTTCTGGGGGGCCTCACGAGGGGTTACAATGAGCAGTTCTTC.

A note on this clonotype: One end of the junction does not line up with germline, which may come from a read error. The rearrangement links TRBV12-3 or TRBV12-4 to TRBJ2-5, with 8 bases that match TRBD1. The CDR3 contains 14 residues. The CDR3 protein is CASTLQGGQETQYF. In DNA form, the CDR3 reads TGTGCCAGCACTTTACAGGGGGGCCAAGAGACCCAGTACTTC.

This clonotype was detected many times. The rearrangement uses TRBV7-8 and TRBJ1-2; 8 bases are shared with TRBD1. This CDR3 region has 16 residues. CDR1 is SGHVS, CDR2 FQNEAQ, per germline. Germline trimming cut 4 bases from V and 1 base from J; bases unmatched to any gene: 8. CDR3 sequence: CASSSIDRGVNYGYTF. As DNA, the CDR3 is TGTGCCAGCAGCTCGATCGACAGGGGAGTTAACTATGGCTACACCTTC. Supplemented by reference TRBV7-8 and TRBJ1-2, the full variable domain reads GAGVSQSPRYKVAKRGQDVALRCDPISGHVSLFWYQQALGQGPEFLTYFQNEAQLDKSGLPSDRFFAERPEGSVSTLKIQRTQQEDSAVYLCASSSIDRGVNYGYTFGSGTRLTVV.

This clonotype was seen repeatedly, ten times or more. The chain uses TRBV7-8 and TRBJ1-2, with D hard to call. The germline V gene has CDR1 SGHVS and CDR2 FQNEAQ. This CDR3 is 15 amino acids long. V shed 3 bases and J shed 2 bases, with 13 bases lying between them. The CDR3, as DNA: TGTGCCAGCAGCTTCATTTTGACGGAGAACTATGGCTACACCTTC. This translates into CASSFILTENYGYTF.

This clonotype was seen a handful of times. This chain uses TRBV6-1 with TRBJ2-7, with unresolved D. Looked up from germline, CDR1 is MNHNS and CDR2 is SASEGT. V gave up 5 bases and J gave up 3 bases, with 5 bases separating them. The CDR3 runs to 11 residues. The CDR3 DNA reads TGTGCCAGCAGTAATTTCTACGAGCAGTACTTC. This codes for CASSNFYEQYF.

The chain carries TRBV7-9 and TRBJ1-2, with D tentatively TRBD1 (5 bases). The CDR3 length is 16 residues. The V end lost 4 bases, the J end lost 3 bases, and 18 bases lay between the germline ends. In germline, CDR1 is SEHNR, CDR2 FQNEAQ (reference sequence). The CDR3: CASSSSGGVYDYGYTF. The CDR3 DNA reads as TGTGCCAGCAGCTCTTCGGGGGGGGTATACGACTATGGCTACACCTTC.

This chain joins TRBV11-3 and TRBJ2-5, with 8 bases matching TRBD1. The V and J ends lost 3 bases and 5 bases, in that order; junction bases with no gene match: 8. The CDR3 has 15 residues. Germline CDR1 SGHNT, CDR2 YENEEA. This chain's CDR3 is CASSLRTGKDETQYF. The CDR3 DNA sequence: TGTGCCAGCAGCTTGCGGACAGGGAAAGATGAGACCCAGTACTTC.

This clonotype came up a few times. CDR3 in DNA: TGTGCCAGCAGCCCGGGACAGGGACCAACTCTCTCTGGAAACACCATATATTTT. Amino acid sequence: CASSPGQGPTLSGNTIYF. The rearrangement uses TRBV4-2 and TRBJ1-3, with TRBD1 matching 9 bases. CDR1 is LGHNA and CDR2 is YNFKEQ in the germline V gene. The CDR3 has 18 amino acids. V lost 4 bases, J lost 0 bases, and 10 bases stayed unmatched.

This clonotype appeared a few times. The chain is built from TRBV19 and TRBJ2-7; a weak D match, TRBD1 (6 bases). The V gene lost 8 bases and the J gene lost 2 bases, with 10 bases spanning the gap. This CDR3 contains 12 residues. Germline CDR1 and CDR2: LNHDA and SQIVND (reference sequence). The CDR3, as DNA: TGTGCCAGTGGTACAGGGCCCTACGAGCAGTACTTC. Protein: CASGTGPYEQYF.

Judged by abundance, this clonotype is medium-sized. CDR3 nucleotide sequence: TGTGCCAGCAGCTTTCCGAGCTCCTATAATTCACCCCTCCACTTT. Protein sequence: CASSFPSSYNSPLHF. The chain couples TRBV7-2 to TRBJ1-6; no definite D call. CDR3 length: 15 residues. Per germline, CDR1 SGHTA and CDR2 FQGNSA. V dropped 3 bases and J dropped 0 bases, with 6 bases sitting between them.

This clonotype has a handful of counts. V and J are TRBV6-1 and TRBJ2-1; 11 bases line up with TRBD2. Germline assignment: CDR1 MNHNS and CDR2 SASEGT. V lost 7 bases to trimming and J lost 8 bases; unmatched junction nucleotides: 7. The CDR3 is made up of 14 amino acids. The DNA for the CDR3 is TGTGCCAGCACGGAGTCTAGCGGGGGGTATGAGCAGTTCTTC. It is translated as CASTESSGGYEQFF.

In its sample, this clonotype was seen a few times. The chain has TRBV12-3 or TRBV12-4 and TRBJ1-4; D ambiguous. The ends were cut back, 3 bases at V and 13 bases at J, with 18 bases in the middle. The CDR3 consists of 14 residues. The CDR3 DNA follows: TGTGCCAGCAGTTTTTGGGAGTATACGGAACGACTGTTTTTT. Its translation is CASSFWEYTERLFF.

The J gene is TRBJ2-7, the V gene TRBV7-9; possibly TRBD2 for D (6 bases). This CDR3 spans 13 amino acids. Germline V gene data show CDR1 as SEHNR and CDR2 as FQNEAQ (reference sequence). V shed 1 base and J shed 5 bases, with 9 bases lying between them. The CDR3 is CASSLGGAHEQYV. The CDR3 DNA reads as TGTGCCAGCAGCTTAGGCGGGGCGCACGAGCAGTACGTC.

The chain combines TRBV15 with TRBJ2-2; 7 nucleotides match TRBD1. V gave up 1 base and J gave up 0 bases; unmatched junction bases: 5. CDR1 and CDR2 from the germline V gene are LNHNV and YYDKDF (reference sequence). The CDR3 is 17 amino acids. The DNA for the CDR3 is TGTGCCACCAGCAGAGCCCGGGACAGACCGAACACCGGGGAGCTGTTTTTT. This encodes CATSRARDRPNTGELFF.

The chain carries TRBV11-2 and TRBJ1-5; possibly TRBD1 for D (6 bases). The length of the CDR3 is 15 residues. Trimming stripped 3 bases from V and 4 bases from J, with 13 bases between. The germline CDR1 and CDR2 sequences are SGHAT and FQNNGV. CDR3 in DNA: TGTGCCAGCAGCTTTCGGGGGGCTCGTAATCAGCCCCAGCATTTT. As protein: CASSFRGARNQPQHF.

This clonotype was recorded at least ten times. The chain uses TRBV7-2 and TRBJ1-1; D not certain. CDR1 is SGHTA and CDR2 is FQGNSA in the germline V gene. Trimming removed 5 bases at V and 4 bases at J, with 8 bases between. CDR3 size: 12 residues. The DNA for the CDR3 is TGTGCCAGCAGCCCCCCTAGCACTGAAGCTTTCTTT. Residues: CASSPPSTEAFF.

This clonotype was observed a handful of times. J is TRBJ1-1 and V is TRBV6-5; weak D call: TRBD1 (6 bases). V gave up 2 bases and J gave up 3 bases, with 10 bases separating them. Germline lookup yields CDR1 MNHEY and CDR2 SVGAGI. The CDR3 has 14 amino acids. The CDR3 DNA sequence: TGTGCCAGCAGTTACGGGGGGGCGGACACTGAAGCTTTCTTT. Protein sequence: CASSYGGADTEAFF.

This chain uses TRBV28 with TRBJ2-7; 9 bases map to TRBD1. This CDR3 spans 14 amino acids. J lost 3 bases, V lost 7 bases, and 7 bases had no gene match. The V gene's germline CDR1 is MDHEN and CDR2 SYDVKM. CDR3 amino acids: CASKIRTGVYEQYV. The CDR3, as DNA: TGTGCCAGCAAAATAAGGACAGGGGTCTACGAGCAGTACGTC.